The 21 T cell receptor beta chains below all came from one sample that was sequenced in a study of T cell repertoires in cytomegalovirus infection. MiXCR, run by TCRdb on the reads, gives a single entry per CDR3 protein. Of roughly 150,000 distinct CDR3 sequences listed, about 20% are singletons. Antigen specificity for these receptors is unknown. Sequences were derived from CD8+ T cells from cultured PBMCs, sampled from culture after CMV antigen stimulation. The origin of the receptors is a human donor in good health (CMV status not recorded). Some clones in this sample may be carry-over from other donors' samples.

This chain links TRBV20-1 with TRBJ2-1; 8 positions agree with TRBD2. This CDR3 is built from 15 residues. Per germline, CDR1 DFQATT and CDR2 SNEGSKA (reference sequence). Trimming removed 0 bases from V and 4 bases from J; junction bases left unmatched: 5. The CDR3 nucleotides are TGCAGTGCTAGAGATCGTAGCGGGGCATACAATGAGCAGTTCTTC. This gives the protein CSARDRSGAYNEQFF.

At least ten counts were recorded for this clonotype. This sequence joins TRBV4-3 and TRBJ2-6, with 8 nucleotides matching TRBD1. The CDR3 has 21 residues. J gave up 1 base and V 0 bases, and 14 bases lay outside the gene matches. Germline V gene lookup returns CDR1 LGHNA and CDR2 YSLEER. CDR3 coding DNA: TGCGCCAGCAGCCAAGATATTTTCGGACAGGGACTTTTTTCTGGGGCCAACGTCCTGACTTTC. It codes for CASSQDIFGQGLFSGANVLTF.

The rearrangement links TRBV30 to TRBJ2-7; D uncertain. Per germline, CDR1 GTSNPN and CDR2 SVGIG (reference sequence). This CDR3 is built from 13 residues. The ends were cut back, 2 bases at V and 1 base at J, with 9 bases in the middle. CDR3 residues: CAWSSRKSYEQYF. The CDR3 DNA is TGTGCCTGGAGTAGCAGAAAGTCCTACGAGCAGTACTTC.

This clonotype was seen only a few times. CDR3 sequence (DNA): TGTGCCAGCAGTTACGACAGCGCCTACGAGCAGTACTTC. Its protein product is CASSYDSAYEQYF. V is TRBV6-2 or TRBV6-3 and J is TRBJ2-7; D might be TRBD1 (5 bases). Germline loops: CDR1 MNHEY, CDR2 SVGEGT. The germline V and J ends were trimmed by 2 bases and 2 bases, with 7 bases remaining between them. The CDR3 length is 13 residues.

The chain combines TRBV7-9 with TRBJ1-1; D is possibly TRBD1 (5 bases). V was clipped by 5 bases and J by 8 bases, with 12 bases between them. Germline V CDR1 and CDR2: SEHNR, FQNEAQ (reference sequence). This CDR3 contains 12 residues. The CDR3 region is CASSPNRPEAFF. The CDR3, as DNA: TGTGCCAGCAGCCCCAACAGGCCGGAAGCTTTCTTT. Full variable domain (remainder filled in from reference TRBV7-9 and TRBJ1-1): DTGVSQNPRHKITKRGQNVTFRCDPISEHNRLYWYRQTLGQGPEFLTYFQNEAQLEKSRLLSDRFSAERPKGSFSTLEIQRTEQGDSAMYLCASSPNRPEAFFGQGTRLTVV.

The J gene is TRBJ1-4, the V gene TRBV7-8; no clear D. The CDR3 runs to 15 residues. V was clipped by 3 bases and J by 0 bases, with 8 bases between them. Looked up from germline, CDR1 is SGHVS and CDR2 is FQNEAQ. CDR3 DNA: TGTGCCAGCAGCTTGGACGGTCCAACTAATGAAAAACTGTTTTTT. Its protein product is CASSLDGPTNEKLFF.

This clonotype was observed a handful of times. The chain recombines TRBV16 with TRBJ2-7; TRBD1 might be the D (6 bases). CDR3 size: 16 residues. Between the trimmed V and J ends, which lost 5 bases and 4 bases, there was a span of 21 bases. CDR1 is KGHSY and CDR2 is FQNENV in the germline V gene. The CDR3, as DNA: TGTGCCAGCAGCTCTTCCTCAGGGGTTCGAGGGTACGAGCAGTACTTC. Encoded protein: CASSSSSGVRGYEQYF.

This clonotype was found a few times. Just one base apart from a much larger clone, this may be a read error. V gene TRBV7-8 combines with J gene TRBJ2-1; TRBD2 agrees at 11 bases. In germline, CDR1 is SGHVS, CDR2 FQNEAQ. The CDR3 spans 14 residues. The CDR3 loop is CASGRLAGYNKQFF. The DNA of the CDR3 is TGTGCCAGCGGTCGACTAGCGGGGTACAATAAGCAGTTCTTC.

This clonotype was counted many times. The chain joins TRBV7-9 to TRBJ1-1, with D maybe TRBD1 (6 bases). This CDR3 has 15 residues. Germline values: CDR1 SEHNR, CDR2 FQNEAQ (reference sequence). Trimming stripped 6 bases from V and 3 bases from J, with 17 bases between. In DNA, the CDR3 is TGTGCCAGCAGTTATCCTCCGACAGGCTACACTGAAGCTTTCTTT. Translating it yields CASSYPPTGYTEAFF.

The chain uses TRBV4-1 and TRBJ2-4; D remains unclear. V lost 0 bases and J 9 bases, leaving 3 bases between the germline ends. The CDR3 sequence is 11 residues long. Germline V CDR1 and CDR2: MGHRA, YSYEKL. The CDR3 sequence is CASSQDVIQYF. CDR3 sequence (DNA): TGCGCCAGCAGCCAAGACGTCATTCAGTACTTC.

This rearrangement joins TRBV7-2 to TRBJ1-2, with 7 bases fitting TRBD1. The trim removed 5 bases at V and 3 bases at J, leaving 12 bases unmatched. Germline assignment: CDR1 SGHTA and CDR2 FQGNSA. This CDR3 has 16 amino acids. The CDR3 nucleotides are TGTGCCAGCAGCCCCTTTGAGGGGGCGCGTGACTATGGCTACACCTTC. Amino acids: CASSPFEGARDYGYTF.

V usage is TRBV5-1 and J usage is TRBJ1-2; D ambiguous. CDR1 SGHRS and CDR2 YFSETQ come from the germline V gene. Trimming shortened V by 3 bases and J by 8 bases, and 17 bases separated the two germline ends. The CDR3 has 14 amino acids. This CDR3 reads CASSYDKGGSGYTF. CDR3 nucleotide sequence: TGCGCCAGCAGCTATGACAAGGGAGGTAGCGGCTACACCTTC.

This clonotype showed up just a few times. The gene calls are TRBV7-2 and TRBJ2-7; a possible D gene is TRBD2 (6 bases). V was clipped by 5 bases and J by 3 bases, with 11 bases between them. Germline lookup yields CDR1 SGHTA and CDR2 FQGNSA. This CDR3 is 13 amino acids long. The CDR3 nucleotides read TGTGCCAGCAGCACCCGGGACTTCTACGAGCAGTACTTC. This encodes CASSTRDFYEQYF.

This clonotype was found a few times. This chain joins TRBV7-9 and TRBJ2-7; D is ambiguous. This CDR3 has 13 amino acids. With 1 base removed from V and 3 bases from J, the gap between germline ends came to 7 bases. CDR1 is SEHNR and CDR2 is FQNEAQ in the germline V gene (reference sequence). The CDR3 here is CASSLGVIYEQYF. DNA for the CDR3: TGTGCCAGCAGCTTAGGAGTGATCTACGAGCAGTACTTC.

The chain employs TRBV7-9 and TRBJ2-7; no reliable D call. Germline lookup yields CDR1 SEHNR and CDR2 FQNEAQ (reference sequence). The CDR3 consists of 14 residues. Trimming cost V 5 bases and J 5 bases, with 16 bases left between them. The CDR3 coding sequence is TGTGCCAGCAGCGGCTCGGCAGTACCCGACGAGCAGTACTTC. It codes for CASSGSAVPDEQYF.

This clonotype was counted only a few times. The chain combines TRBV27 with TRBJ1-6, with D unresolved. This CDR3 contains 15 residues. Germline V CDR1 and CDR2: MNHEY, SMNVEV (reference sequence). Trimming stripped 4 bases from V and 7 bases from J, with 14 bases between. The CDR3 loop is CASSWAARENSPLHF. CDR3 bases: TGTGCCAGCAGTTGGGCCGCCCGGGAAAATTCACCCCTCCACTTT.

The chain employs TRBV9 and TRBJ1-1; 8 bases are a match to TRBD1. The CDR3 length is 13 residues. CDR1 is SGDLS, CDR2 YYNGEE, per germline. Trimming removed 7 bases from V and 7 bases from J; junction bases left unmatched: 9. CDR3: CASGGTGDFEAFF. Here the CDR3 DNA reads TGTGCCAGCGGAGGGACAGGAGACTTTGAAGCTTTCTTT.

Notes on this clonotype: With a much larger clone just one base away, this may be a read error. This chain joins TRBV12-3 or TRBV12-4 and TRBJ2-2; 7 positions match TRBD2. V shed 7 bases, J shed 4 bases, and the junction held 9 bases outside the gene matches. The CDR3 totals 15 residues. CDR3 protein: CASTPTGRATGELFF. DNA of the CDR3: TGTGCCAGCACCCCCACGGGGAGGGCCACCGGGGAGCTGTTTTTT.

The genes are TRBV6-6 and TRBJ1-1, with 8 bases matching TRBD1. Trimming took 4 bases from V and 11 from J; bases not matched to a gene: 24. Germline CDR1 MNHNY, CDR2 SVGAGI (reference sequence). This CDR3 has 18 residues. CDR3 nucleotides: TGTGCCAGCAGTTCGCCCCAAGGGAATGGACAGGGAAAAAGGTGGGCTTTCTTT. As protein: CASSSPQGNGQGKRWAFF.

The V and J genes are TRBV28 and TRBJ1-1; D gene ambiguous. The germline gives CDR1 MDHEN, CDR2 SYDVKM. This CDR3 comprises 13 residues. V was shortened by 5 bases and J by 3 bases, with 10 bases between the two germline ends. The CDR3, as DNA: TGTGCCAGCAGTGGTGGAGAATACACTGAAGCTTTCTTT. This translates into CASSGGEYTEAFF.

This clonotype was counted a few times. V usage is TRBV12-3 or TRBV12-4 and J usage is TRBJ1-2; D not resolved. The CDR3 consists of 14 residues. The ends were cut back, 5 bases at V and 6 bases at J, with 16 bases in the middle. The CDR3 loop reads CASSDLGEPDGYTF. CDR3 coding DNA: TGTGCCAGCAGTGACCTTGGGGAACCCGATGGCTACACCTTC.